Given below is one T cell receptor (beta chain) in context. The antigen is unknown. At one boundary the junction diverges from the germline segment, which might be a read error. This sample stems from a study of siplizumab effects on memory and regulatory T cells. Assaying covered 100,000 or so TCR templates per sample. Repertoires were generated with immunoSEQ multiplex PCR, while TCRdb's copy carries only in-frame clones and drops some. This sample carries fewer than 100,000 clones, 94% of them seen once, and the ten largest clones take approximately 0.3%. Study conclusions and caveats: Whether proliferating Tregs in siplizumab cultures suppress was not functionally confirmed. The mapping of alloreactive clones to unstimulated subsets covered only a minor fraction of them. Among mappable alloreactive CD4+ clones, the Treg-derived fraction averaged approximately 69% with siplizumab versus less than 35% in controls.

The sequencing input was non-Treg CD4+ T cells sorted from blood. This sequence was found in a human donor in good health.

The DNA of the CDR3 is TGTGCCAGCACCTTACCGTTTACAGGGGGCGACGAAAAACTGTTTTTT. It translates to CASTLPFTGGDEKLFF. This rearrangement joins TRBV7-9 to TRBJ1-4; TRBD1 matches 9 bases. The CDR3 contains 16 residues. Germline V lookup: CDR1 SEHNR, CDR2 FQNEAQ (reference sequence).